The sequence of this T cell receptor beta chain was determined in a study of T cells in Graves' hyperthyroidism and ophthalmopathy (dated by TCRdb to the late 2010s). Background for the entire study: Peripheral blood samples were taken at the time of initial diagnosis, prior to any treatment. To identify TCR V-J signatures that set the groups apart, the researchers used a discovery cohort of 90 to 100 patients, made up of about 44 with Graves' ophthalmopathy and 55 to 65 with stable Graves' hyperthyroidism. An independent validation cohort of around 19 hyperthyroidism patients and about 15 patients who later progressed to ophthalmopathy tested prospective prediction of ophthalmopathy. The 75 to 100 discovery patients were randomly divided into training and test sets at a 7:3 ratio. Thyroid tissue and blood T-cell repertoires from several Graves' hyperthyroidism patients were also compared in the study. After sampling, hyperthyroidism patients received methimazole starting at 30 mg daily, and ophthalmopathy patients received high-dose intravenous methylprednisolone. According to the paper, TCR Vbeta CDR3 sequencing was carried out on over 130 peripheral blood samples, which came from 40 to 45 ophthalmopathy, 75 or so hyperthyroidism and roughly 17 progressor patients.

This clonotype was seen at least ten times. Its antigen target is currently unknown. Base qualities are not at hand, and no much larger clone is one base apart. The TCR beta CDR3 regions were amplified from the RNA transcripts. The TCR CDR3 was subjected to a first round of RT-PCR using the HTBI primer set and the Qiagen OneStep RT-PCR kit. Libraries were constructed in a second round of multiplex PCR, after which size selection and purification were performed. Paired-end sequencing of the libraries was performed with 100 bp reads on an Illumina HiSeq2000. Under the source paper's analysis protocol: SOAPnuke was used to process the raw data, removing reads that contained adapters or uncalled bases, had a mean Phred below 15, or lacked an exact match to the constant primer or identifier. High-quality paired reads were merged with COPE v1.2.5, and unique nucleotide sequences were defined as clonotypes. Clonotypes were aligned to IMGT TRBV, TRBD and TRBJ reference segments using MiTCR v1.1. Only V-J combinations with frequency above 0.0001, covering roughly 99% of repertoires, were analysed. A TCS score was defined as the ratio of F50 (clonal expansion) to E x V (chaos), with BLOSUM62-based TCRdist applied between CDR3 peptides within each V-J. Welch's t-statistics and random forest reduced fewer than 550 V-J features to roughly 13, which were used in a naive Bayes classifier (R e1071). The public sequencing data were trimmed at Q25 with fastp and processed into clonotypes with MiXCR by TCRdb, which kept only in-frame beta chains. One record per CDR3 amino acid sequence lists the most common genes and DNA. The V and J calls and clone size come from TCRdb's table, not from the authors' own analysis. Here the sample has approximately 640,000 distinct CDR3 sequences; around 16% occur a single time. About 14% of the sample rests with the top ten.

The investigation overall reported the following: No statistical method was used to fix the sample size in advance, and group allocation was not hidden from the investigators. A model built on a 13 V-J signature distinguished ophthalmopathy from stable hyperthyroidism, reaching approximately 89% sensitivity and under 84% specificity in cross-validation and 80%/75% in testing. In validation, the model predicted progression to ophthalmopathy a median of roughly 6.2 months before onset, with about 67% sensitivity and 72.22% specificity. Most expanded thyroid clonotypes (frequency above 0.001) were also detected in blood, suggesting blood repertoires may reflect thyroid immune responses.

Stable Graves' hyperthyroidism was defined as the absence of progression to ophthalmopathy over 18 months of follow-up. Hyperthyroidism patients were newly diagnosed, with disease duration under 2 months, and aged 18 to 65 years. Patients with uncontrolled infections, other autoimmune diseases, pregnancy or lactation were excluded. Diagnoses were established on the basis of clinical symptoms, serum thyroxine and TRAb, thyroid ultrasound, and orbital computed tomography. PBMCs were isolated from 7.5 to 10 ml of fresh peripheral blood by Ficoll-Paque density gradient centrifugation. Total RNA was extracted with Trizol reagent, and quality was checked on an Agilent 2100 Bioanalyzer. The CDR3 has 14 amino acids, counting the end cysteine and phenylalanine. The read is trimmed to its CDR3 DNA, 42 bases read in frame from base 1. V loses 6 bases, J loses 6 bases, and the germline ends lie 14 bases apart. The germline V gene sets CDR1 to SGHNT and CDR2 to YENEEA.

Sequencing was carried out using blood. This clonotype was obtained from a man between 50 and 59 years old with Graves' hyperthyroidism. The chain uses TRBV11-3 and TRBJ2-2; the D element might be TRBD1 or TRBD2, as each aligns at 5 bases. The encoded CDR3 is CASSPRGNPGELFF. In nucleotides, the sequence is TGTGCCAGCAGTCCGAGGGGAAACCCCGGGGAGCTGTTTTTT.